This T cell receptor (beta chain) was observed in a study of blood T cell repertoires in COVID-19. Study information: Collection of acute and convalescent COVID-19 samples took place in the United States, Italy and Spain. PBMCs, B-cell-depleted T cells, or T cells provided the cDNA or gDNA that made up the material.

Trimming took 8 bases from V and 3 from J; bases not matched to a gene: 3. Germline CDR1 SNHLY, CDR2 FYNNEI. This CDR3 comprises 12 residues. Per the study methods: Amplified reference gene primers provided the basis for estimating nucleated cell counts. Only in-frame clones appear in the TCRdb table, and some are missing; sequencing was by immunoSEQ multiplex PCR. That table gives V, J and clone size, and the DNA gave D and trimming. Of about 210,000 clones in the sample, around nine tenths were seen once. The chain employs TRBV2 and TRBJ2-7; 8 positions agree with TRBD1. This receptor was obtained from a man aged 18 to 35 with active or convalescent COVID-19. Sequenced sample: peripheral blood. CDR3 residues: CASGQGYYEQYF. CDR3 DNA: TGTGCCAGCGGACAGGGCTACTACGAGCAGTACTTC.